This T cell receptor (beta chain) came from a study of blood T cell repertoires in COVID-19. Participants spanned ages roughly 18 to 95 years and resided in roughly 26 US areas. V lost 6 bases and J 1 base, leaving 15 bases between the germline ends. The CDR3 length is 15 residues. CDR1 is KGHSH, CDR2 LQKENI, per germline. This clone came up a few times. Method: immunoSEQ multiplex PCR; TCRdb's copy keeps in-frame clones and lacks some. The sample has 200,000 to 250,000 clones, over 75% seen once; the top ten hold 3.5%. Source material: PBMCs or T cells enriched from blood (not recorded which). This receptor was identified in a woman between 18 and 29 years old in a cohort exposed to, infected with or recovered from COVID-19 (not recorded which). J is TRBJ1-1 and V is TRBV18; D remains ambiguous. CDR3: CASSQTEAGNTEAFF. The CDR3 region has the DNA TGTGCCAGCTCGCAAACGGAGGCAGGGAACACTGAAGCTTTCTTT.